The 28 T cell receptor beta chains below were found in one sample sequenced in a study of blood T cell repertoires in COVID-19. Data came from immunoSEQ multiplex PCR; TCRdb stores just in-frame clones and leaves some out. The sample records a few hundred thousand clones, roughly 90% being singletons. The material sequenced was PBMCs or T cells enriched from blood (not recorded which). These receptors were collected from a woman in her twenties or thirties who had recovered from COVID-19.

This chain uses TRBV7-2 with TRBJ1-2, with D hard to call. V was trimmed by 6 bases and J by 1 base, leaving 18 bases between them. Germline V gene sequence: CDR1 SGHTA, CDR2 FQGNSA. The CDR3 length is 16 residues. The CDR3 is CASRGDRLHINYGYTF. The CDR3 region has the DNA TGTGCCAGCAGGGGAGACCGCCTTCACATTAACTATGGCTACACCTTC.

The chain uses TRBV19 and TRBJ1-2, with D hard to call. The CDR3 is 12 residues long. Germline assignment: CDR1 LNHDA and CDR2 SQIVND (reference sequence). Between the trimmed V and J ends, which lost 5 bases and 4 bases, there was a span of 8 bases. Written as DNA, the CDR3 is TGTGCCAGTAGTTACAGCTTCTATGGCTACACCTTC. This sequence encodes CASSYSFYGYTF.

This clone was seen a single time. The chain couples TRBV28 to TRBJ1-5, with D unresolved. The CDR3 sequence is 15 residues long. In germline, CDR1 is MDHEN, CDR2 SYDVKM. V lost 6 bases and J 0 bases, leaving 12 bases between the germline ends. Here the CDR3 reads CASRAAGYSNQPQHF. The CDR3, as DNA: TGTGCCAGCAGGGCGGCGGGGTATAGCAATCAGCCCCAGCATTTT.

The rearrangement joins TRBV23-1 to TRBJ1-6; D is unresolved. TRBV23-1 is given ORF status, its function remaining uncertain. This CDR3 spans 17 amino acids. V shed 5 bases and J shed 2 bases, with 16 bases lying between them. CDR3 residues: CASSEESENTYNSPLHF. The CDR3 DNA reads as TGCGCCAGCAGTGAGGAAAGCGAAAATACCTATAATTCACCCCTCCACTTT.

The V and J genes are TRBV3-1 (or the pseudogene TRBV3-2) and TRBJ2-7, with no clear D. The V gene lost 0 bases and the J gene lost 5 bases, with 8 bases spanning the gap. The CDR3 sequence is 13 residues long. Germline loops: CDR1 LGHDT, CDR2 YNNKEL (reference sequence). CDR3 protein: CASSQEFRDEQYF. As DNA, the CDR3 is TGTGCCAGCAGCCAAGAATTCCGGGACGAGCAGTACTTC.

CDR3 DNA sequence: TGCGCCAGCAGCCTAAATGGACAACCTGGCGGCTCGTATGAGCAGTTCTTC. It codes for CASSLNGQPGGSYEQFF. The V and J genes are TRBV4-1 and TRBJ2-1, with D tentatively TRBD1 (5 bases). Trimming shortened V by 4 bases and J by 8 bases, and 24 bases separated the two germline ends. The CDR3 is 17 amino acids. Looked up from germline, CDR1 is MGHRA and CDR2 is YSYEKL.

This sequence joins TRBV7-2 and TRBJ2-1; D gene ambiguous. The V end was cut by 1 base, the J end by 12 bases, with 13 bases between. This CDR3 has 13 residues. From germline, CDR1 is SGHTA and CDR2 FQGNSA. In nucleotides, the CDR3 is TGTGCCAGCAGCTTAGGGGTGAATCCGGGGCAGTTCTTC. Translating gives CASSLGVNPGQFF.

The chain carries TRBV5-4 and TRBJ1-2; D gene uncertain. CDR1 is SGHNT, CDR2 YYREEE, per germline (reference sequence). V lost 0 bases and J lost 2, with 8 bases in between. This CDR3 contains 14 residues. The CDR3 region is CASSLVPENYGYTF. The CDR3, as DNA: TGTGCCAGCAGCTTGGTGCCGGAGAACTATGGCTACACCTTC.

Here the CDR3 reads CASSVGASPNTGELFF. The CDR3 DNA sequence: TGTGCCAGCAGCGTAGGAGCTTCTCCGAACACCGGGGAGCTGTTTTTT. The chain joins TRBV9 to TRBJ2-2; D is unresolved. The CDR3 extends over 16 amino acids. CDR1 SGDLS and CDR2 YYNGEE come from the germline V gene. Trimming stripped 0 bases from V and 0 bases from J, with 9 bases between. The whole variable domain, remainder taken from reference TRBV9 and TRBJ2-2, is DSGVTQTPKHLITATGQRVTLRCSPRSGDLSVYWYQQSLDQGLQFLIQYYNGEERAKGNILERFSAQQFPDLHSELNLSSLELGDSALYFCASSVGASPNTGELFFGEGSRLTVL.

The rearrangement uses TRBV7-2 and TRBJ2-3; the match to TRBD2 covers 9 bases. Germline V CDR1 and CDR2: SGHTA, FQGNSA. Trimming cost V 2 bases and J 6 bases; bases outside gene matches: 6. The length of the CDR3 is 15 residues. CDR3 loop: CASSLSAGGFDTQYF. CDR3 nucleotides: TGTGCCAGCAGCTTATCCGCGGGAGGGTTCGATACGCAGTATTTT.

DNA for the CDR3: TGTGCCAGCAGCCAAACGGTGCAGCGGGAGCCCTACAATGAGCAGTTCTTC. It encodes CASSQTVQREPYNEQFF. The chain is built from TRBV3-1 (or the pseudogene TRBV3-2) and TRBJ2-1, with 8 positions matching TRBD2. The J segment lost 2 bases and the V segment lost 2 bases, leaving 8 bases of the junction unmatched. Germline loops: CDR1 LGHDT, CDR2 YNNKEL (reference sequence). This CDR3 has 17 amino acids.

The genes are TRBV27 and TRBJ1-6; the match to TRBD1 covers 7 bases. The CDR3 is 18 amino acids. From germline, CDR1 is MNHEY and CDR2 SMNVEV (reference sequence). Trimming removed 4 bases from V and 0 bases from J; junction bases left unmatched: 9. The DNA for the CDR3 is TGTGCCAGCAGTTACCGACAGGGTGGAAGCTCCTATAATTCACCCCTCCACTTT. Protein sequence: CASSYRQGGSSYNSPLHF.

The chain employs TRBV6-6 and TRBJ2-3; weak D call: TRBD2 (7 bases). The germline CDR1 and CDR2 sequences are MNHNY and SVGAGI (reference sequence). The CDR3 length is 16 residues. The CDR3 loop reads CATTPGGPWGTDTQYF. Written as DNA, the CDR3 is TGTGCGACCACTCCCGGGGGGCCGTGGGGCACAGATACGCAGTATTTT.

The genes are TRBV7-6 and TRBJ2-7; 10 bases map to TRBD2. Germline V lookup: CDR1 SGHVS, CDR2 FNYEAQ. This CDR3 spans 14 amino acids. V shed 6 bases, J shed 2 bases, and the junction held 4 bases outside the gene matches. The chain's CDR3 is CASSFGTSAYEQYF. For the CDR3, the DNA is TGTGCCAGCAGTTTCGGGACTAGCGCCTACGAGCAGTACTTC. Full variable domain (rest looked up from reference TRBV7-6 and TRBJ2-7): GAGVSQSPRYKVTKRGQDVALRCDPISGHVSLYWYRQALGQGPEFLTYFNYEAQQDKSGLPNDRFSAERPEGSISTLTIQRTEQRDSAMYRCASSFGTSAYEQYFGPGTRLTVT.

The genes are TRBV7-2 and TRBJ2-5; D perhaps matches TRBD1 (6 bases). The CDR3 covers 12 residues. CDR1 and CDR2 from the germline V gene are SGHTA and FQGNSA. The germline V and J ends were trimmed by 8 bases and 4 bases, with 11 bases remaining between them. The CDR3 sequence: CASSQGPETQYF. The CDR3 nucleotides are TGTGCCAGCTCACAGGGTCCAGAGACCCAGTACTTC.

The gene calls are TRBV4-1 and TRBJ2-7; 13 bases align to TRBD2. V lost 0 bases, J lost 4 bases, and 0 bases stayed unmatched. Germline CDR1 MGHRA, CDR2 YSYEKL. CDR3 length equals 15 residues. CDR3 in amino acids: CASSQELAGGYEQYF. CDR3 in DNA: TGCGCCAGCAGCCAAGAACTAGCGGGAGGGTACGAGCAGTACTTC.

The genes are TRBV5-4 and TRBJ2-3, with 9 positions matching TRBD1. V shed 1 base, J shed 2 bases, and the junction held 5 bases outside the gene matches. The CDR3 sequence is 16 residues long. Germline V CDR1 and CDR2: SGHNT, YYREEE (reference sequence). The CDR3 here is CASSLTGTGFTDTQYF. The CDR3, as DNA: TGTGCCAGCAGCTTGACCGGGACAGGGTTCACAGATACGCAGTATTTT.

V usage is TRBV5-6 and J usage is TRBJ2-3; 7 bases agree with TRBD2. Germline CDR1 SGHDT, CDR2 YYEEEE. CDR3 length: 17 amino acids. The J segment lost 1 base and the V segment lost 4 bases, leaving 12 bases of the junction unmatched. Here the CDR3 reads CASSSWWEGFGTDTQYF. The DNA of the CDR3 is TGTGCCAGCAGCAGTTGGTGGGAGGGTTTTGGCACAGATACGCAGTATTTT.

The chain uses TRBV28 and TRBJ2-1, with 14 positions matching TRBD2. CDR3 size: 17 residues. The ends lost 4 bases at V and 6 bases at J; junction bases unmatched: 8. Germline V gives CDR1 MDHEN, CDR2 SYDVKM. The CDR3 loop is CASSSGTSGSWVNEQFF. The CDR3 region has the DNA TGTGCCAGCAGTTCCGGGACTAGCGGGAGTTGGGTCAATGAGCAGTTCTTC.

This rearrangement joins TRBV24-1 to TRBJ2-1; 9 bases agree with TRBD2. The CDR3 sequence is 16 residues long. With 0 bases clipped from V and 7 bases from J, the junction kept 6 bases outside the gene matches. Germline-derived CDR1 and CDR2 are KGHDR and SFDVKD. Written as DNA, the CDR3 is TGTGCCACCAGTGATTTGCATAGCGGGAGAGATAATGAGCAGTTCTTC. Translating it yields CATSDLHSGRDNEQFF.

The chain has TRBV4-1 and TRBJ2-1; 9 bases map to TRBD2. The CDR3 runs 16 residues. The V and J ends lost 2 bases and 10 bases, in that order; junction bases with no gene match: 12. CDR1 is MGHRA and CDR2 is YSYEKL in the germline V gene. CDR3 sequence: CASSQLAGAPSREQFF. The CDR3 DNA follows: TGCGCCAGCAGCCAATTAGCGGGGGCCCCTTCGCGGGAGCAGTTCTTC.

This chain connects TRBV6-5 to TRBJ1-2; D is ambiguous. The CDR3 totals 15 residues. Germline V gene lookup returns CDR1 MNHEY and CDR2 SVGAGI. Trimming pared 5 bases from V and 8 bases from J, leaving 21 bases between. The CDR3 DNA is TGTGCCAGCAGTACCACTAGGGCCCCTATCGGGGGCTACACCTTC. As protein: CASSTTRAPIGGYTF.

The gene calls are TRBV21-1 and TRBJ1-5; the table's D call, TRBD1, has no DNA check behind it. TRBV21-1 is tagged as a pseudogene. The CDR3 extends over 17 amino acids. As DNA, the CDR3 is TGTGCCAGCAGCAAAAAGGGGGCCGGCTCCCCCAATCAGCCCCAGCATTTT. Amino acids: CASSKKGAGSPNQPQHF.

The CDR3 loop reads CASSWASRGYTEAFF. CDR3 nucleotide sequence: TGTGCCAGCAGTTGGGCTTCCAGGGGGTACACTGAAGCTTTCTTT. The rearrangement uses TRBV6-5 and TRBJ1-1, with 7 bases fitting TRBD1. The CDR3 loop spans 15 amino acids. V was pared by 4 bases and J by 3 bases, with 8 bases of the junction left unmatched. CDR1 is MNHEY, CDR2 SVGAGI, per germline.

This clone has just one count. The chain employs TRBV24-1 and TRBJ2-1; 11 bases are a match to TRBD1. Germline-derived CDR1 and CDR2 are KGHDR and SFDVKD. The CDR3 runs 14 residues. The V and J ends lost 5 bases and 5 bases, in that order; junction bases with no gene match: 1. CDR3 region: CATSGTGGHNEQFF. CDR3 bases: TGTGCCACCAGTGGGACAGGGGGCCACAATGAGCAGTTCTTC.

This clone was detected once. The chain uses TRBV20-1 and TRBJ2-1, with 7 bases that match TRBD2. Per the germline V gene, CDR1 is DFQATT and CDR2 is SNEGSKA (reference sequence). The CDR3 has 15 residues. J was trimmed by 1 base and V by 3 bases; bases with no gene match: 6. The CDR3 spells CSASEGLPSYNEQFF. DNA for the CDR3: TGCAGTGCTAGTGAGGGACTACCGTCCTACAATGAGCAGTTCTTC.

This chain uses TRBV7-5 with TRBJ2-5; the table's D call TRBD2 went unverified against the DNA. TRBV7-5 is a pseudogene locus. The CDR3 is 14 amino acids. The CDR3 bases are TGTGCCAGAAGCCTCCGGGGGGCCAGGGAGACCCAGTACTTC. Its translation: CARSLRGARETQYF.

This chain uses TRBV3-1 (or the pseudogene TRBV3-2) with TRBJ1-1; D remains ambiguous. V was trimmed by 5 bases and J by 4 bases, leaving 11 bases between them. Germline values: CDR1 LGHDT, CDR2 YNNKEL (reference sequence). The CDR3 sequence is 13 residues long. For the CDR3, the DNA is TGTGCCAGCAGCTCTAGAGGCAGCACTGAAGCTTTCTTT. This gives the protein CASSSRGSTEAFF.